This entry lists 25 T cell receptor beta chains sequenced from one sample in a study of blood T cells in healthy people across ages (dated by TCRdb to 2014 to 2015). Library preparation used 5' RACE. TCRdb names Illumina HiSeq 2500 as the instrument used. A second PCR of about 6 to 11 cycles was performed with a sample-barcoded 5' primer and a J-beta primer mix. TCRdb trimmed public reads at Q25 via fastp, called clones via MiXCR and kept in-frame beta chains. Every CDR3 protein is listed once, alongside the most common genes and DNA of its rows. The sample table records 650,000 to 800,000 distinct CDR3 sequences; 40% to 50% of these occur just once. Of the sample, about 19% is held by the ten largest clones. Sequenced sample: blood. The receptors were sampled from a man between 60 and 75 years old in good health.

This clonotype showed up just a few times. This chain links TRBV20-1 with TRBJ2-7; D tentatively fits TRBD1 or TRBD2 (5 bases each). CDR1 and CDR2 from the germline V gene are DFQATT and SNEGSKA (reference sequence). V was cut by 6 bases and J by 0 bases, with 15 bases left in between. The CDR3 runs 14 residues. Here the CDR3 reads CSAVGTPVSYEQYF. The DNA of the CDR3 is TGCAGTGCCGTTGGGACGCCGGTCTCCTACGAGCAGTACTTC.

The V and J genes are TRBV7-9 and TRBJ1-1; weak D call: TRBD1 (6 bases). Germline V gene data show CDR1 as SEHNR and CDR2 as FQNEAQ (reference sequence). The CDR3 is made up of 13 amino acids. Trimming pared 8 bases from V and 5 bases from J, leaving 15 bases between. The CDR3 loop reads CASGKGVMTEAFF. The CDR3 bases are TGTGCCAGCGGGAAGGGGGTGATGACTGAAGCTTTCTTT. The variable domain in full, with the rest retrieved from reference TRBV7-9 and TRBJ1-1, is DTGVSQNPRHKITKRGQNVTFRCDPISEHNRLYWYRQTLGQGPEFLTYFQNEAQLEKSRLLSDRFSAERPKGSFSTLEIQRTEQGDSAMYLCASGKGVMTEAFFGQGTRLTVV.

The chain's CDR3 is CASSLGGITETQYF. As DNA, the CDR3 is TGTGCCAGCAGCTTAGGTGGTATCACGGAGACCCAGTACTTC. The chain uses TRBV7-9 and TRBJ2-5, with no clear D. The CDR3 has 14 amino acids. Per the germline V gene, CDR1 is SEHNR and CDR2 is FQNEAQ (reference sequence). The V end lost 1 base, the J end lost 5 bases, and 11 bases lay between the germline ends.

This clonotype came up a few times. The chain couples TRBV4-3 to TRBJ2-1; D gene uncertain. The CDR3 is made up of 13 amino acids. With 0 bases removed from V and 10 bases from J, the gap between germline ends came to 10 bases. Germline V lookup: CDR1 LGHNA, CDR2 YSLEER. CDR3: CASSQEGSSEQFF. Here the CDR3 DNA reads TGCGCCAGCAGCCAAGAGGGTTCGTCCGAGCAGTTCTTC.

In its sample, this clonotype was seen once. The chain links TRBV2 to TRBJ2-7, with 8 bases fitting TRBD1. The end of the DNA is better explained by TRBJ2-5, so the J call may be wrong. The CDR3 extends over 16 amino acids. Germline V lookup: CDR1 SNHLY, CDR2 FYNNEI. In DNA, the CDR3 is TGTGCCAGCAGTCTGCGACAGGGGCCTACGATGGAGACCCAGTACTTC. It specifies CASSLRQGPTMETQYF.

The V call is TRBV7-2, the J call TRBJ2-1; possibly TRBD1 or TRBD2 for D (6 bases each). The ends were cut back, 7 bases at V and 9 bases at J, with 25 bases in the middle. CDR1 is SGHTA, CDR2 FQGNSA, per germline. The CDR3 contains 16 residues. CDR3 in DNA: TGTGCCAGCACCTCCCGGACGGGGGCACAATTCGGTGAGCAGTTCTTC. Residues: CASTSRTGAQFGEQFF.

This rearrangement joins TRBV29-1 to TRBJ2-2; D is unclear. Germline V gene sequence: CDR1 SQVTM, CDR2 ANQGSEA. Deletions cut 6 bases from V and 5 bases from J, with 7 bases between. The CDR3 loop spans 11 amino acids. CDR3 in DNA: TGCAGCGTCTCAGAAACCGGGGAGCTGTTTTTT. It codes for CSVSETGELFF.

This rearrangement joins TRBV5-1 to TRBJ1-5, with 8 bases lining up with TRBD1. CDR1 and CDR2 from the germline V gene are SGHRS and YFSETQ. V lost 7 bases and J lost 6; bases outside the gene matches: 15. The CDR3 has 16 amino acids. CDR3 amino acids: CASAGTTGEAGQPQHF. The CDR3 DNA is TGCGCCAGCGCCGGCACGACAGGGGAGGCTGGTCAGCCCCAGCATTTT. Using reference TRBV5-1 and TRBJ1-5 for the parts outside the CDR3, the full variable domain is KAGVTQTPRYLIKTRGQQVTLSCSPISGHRSVSWYQQTPGQGLQFLFEYFSETQRNKGNFPGRFSGRQFSNSRSEMNVSTLELGDSALYLCASAGTTGEAGQPQHFGDGTRLSIL.

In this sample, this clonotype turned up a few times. The CDR3: CASSGGKSDTQYF. The CDR3 DNA reads TGTGCCAGCAGCGGGGGGAAATCAGATACGCAGTATTTT. V and J are TRBV6-5 and TRBJ2-3; 7 bases are a match to TRBD2. The CDR3 consists of 13 residues. Trimming cost V 6 bases and J 4 bases; bases outside gene matches: 4. Germline CDR1 and CDR2: MNHEY and SVGAGI.

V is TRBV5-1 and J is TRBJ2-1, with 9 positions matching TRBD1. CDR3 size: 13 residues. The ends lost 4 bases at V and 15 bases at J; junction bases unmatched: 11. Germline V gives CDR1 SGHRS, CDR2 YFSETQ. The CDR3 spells CASSAGQGPRWFF. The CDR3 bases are TGCGCCAGCAGCGCCGGACAGGGGCCCCGTTGGTTCTTC.

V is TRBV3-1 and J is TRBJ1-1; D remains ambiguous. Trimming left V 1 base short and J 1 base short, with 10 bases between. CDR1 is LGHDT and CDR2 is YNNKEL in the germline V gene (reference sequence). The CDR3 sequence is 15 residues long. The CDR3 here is CASSQGGRRNTEAFF. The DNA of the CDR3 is TGTGCCAGCAGCCAAGGAGGGCGGAGGAACACTGAAGCTTTCTTT.

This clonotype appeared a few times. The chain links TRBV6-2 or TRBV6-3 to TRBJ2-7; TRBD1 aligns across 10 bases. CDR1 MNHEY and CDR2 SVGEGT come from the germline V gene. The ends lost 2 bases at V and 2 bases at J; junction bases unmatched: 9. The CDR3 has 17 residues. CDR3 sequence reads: CASSYAGTGDIAYEQYF. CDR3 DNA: TGTGCCAGCAGTTACGCCGGGACAGGGGATATCGCCTACGAGCAGTACTTC.

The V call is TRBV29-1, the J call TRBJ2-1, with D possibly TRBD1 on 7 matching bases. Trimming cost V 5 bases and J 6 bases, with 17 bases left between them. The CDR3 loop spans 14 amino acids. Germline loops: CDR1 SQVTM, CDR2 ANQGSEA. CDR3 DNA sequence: TGCAGCGTTACCGGGGCAGGGGGAGGCAATGAGCAGTTCTTC. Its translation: CSVTGAGGGNEQFF.

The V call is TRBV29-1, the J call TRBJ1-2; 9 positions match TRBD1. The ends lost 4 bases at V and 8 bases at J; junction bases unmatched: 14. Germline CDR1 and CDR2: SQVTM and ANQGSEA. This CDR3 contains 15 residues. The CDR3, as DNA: TGCAGCGTTGTGCCCGGGACAGGGCTTGTTTGGGGCTACACCTTC. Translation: CSVVPGTGLVWGYTF.

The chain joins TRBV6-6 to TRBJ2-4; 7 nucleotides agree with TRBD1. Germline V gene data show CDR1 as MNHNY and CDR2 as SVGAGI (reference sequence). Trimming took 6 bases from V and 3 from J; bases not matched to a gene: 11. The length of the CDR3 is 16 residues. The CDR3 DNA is TGTGCCAGCAGCGCCCAGGGGGATTTAGGCAAAAACATTCAGTACTTC. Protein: CASSAQGDLGKNIQYF.

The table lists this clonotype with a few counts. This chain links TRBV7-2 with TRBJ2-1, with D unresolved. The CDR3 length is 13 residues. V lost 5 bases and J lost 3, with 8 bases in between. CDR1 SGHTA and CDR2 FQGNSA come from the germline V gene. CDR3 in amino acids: CASSLPSYNEQFF. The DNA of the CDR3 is TGTGCCAGCAGCCTGCCAAGCTACAATGAGCAGTTCTTC. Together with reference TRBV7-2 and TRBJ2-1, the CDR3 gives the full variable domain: GAGVSQSPSNKVTEKGKDVELRCDPISGHTALYWYRQSLGQGLEFLIYFQGNSAPDKSGLPSDRFSAERTGGSVSTLTIQRTQQEDSAVYLCASSLPSYNEQFFGPGTRLTVL.

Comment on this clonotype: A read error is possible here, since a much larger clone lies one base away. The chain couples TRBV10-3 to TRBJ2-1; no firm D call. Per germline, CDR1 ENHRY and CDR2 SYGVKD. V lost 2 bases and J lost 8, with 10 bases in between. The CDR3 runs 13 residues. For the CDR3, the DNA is TGTGCCATCAGTGAGGAACGGAACGATGAGCAGTTCTTC. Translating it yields CAISEERNDEQFF.

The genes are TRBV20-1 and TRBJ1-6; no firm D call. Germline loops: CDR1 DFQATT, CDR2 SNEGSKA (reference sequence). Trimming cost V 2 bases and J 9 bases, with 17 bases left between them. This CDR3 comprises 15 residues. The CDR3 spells CSARTGPLSGSPLHF. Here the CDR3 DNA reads TGCAGTGCTAGAACCGGGCCCTTGTCGGGTTCACCCCTCCACTTT.

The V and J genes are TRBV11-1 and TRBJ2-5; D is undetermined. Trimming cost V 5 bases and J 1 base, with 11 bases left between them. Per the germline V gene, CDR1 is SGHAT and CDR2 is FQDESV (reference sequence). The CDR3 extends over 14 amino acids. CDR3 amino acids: CASSVHTVQETQYF. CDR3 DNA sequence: TGTGCCAGCAGCGTACACACAGTCCAAGAGACCCAGTACTTC.

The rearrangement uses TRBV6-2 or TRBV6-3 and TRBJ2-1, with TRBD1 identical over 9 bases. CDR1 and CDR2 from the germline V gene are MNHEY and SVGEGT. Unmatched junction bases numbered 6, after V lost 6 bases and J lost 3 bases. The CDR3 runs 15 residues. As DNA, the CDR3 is TGTGCCAGCAGCAGACAGGGGGGTCACTACAATGAGCAGTTCTTC. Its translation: CASSRQGGHYNEQFF.

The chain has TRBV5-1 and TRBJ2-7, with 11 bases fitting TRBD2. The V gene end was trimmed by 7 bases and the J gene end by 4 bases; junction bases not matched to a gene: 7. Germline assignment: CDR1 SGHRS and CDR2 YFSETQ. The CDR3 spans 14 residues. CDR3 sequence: CASRIGTSGYEQYF. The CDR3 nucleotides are TGCGCCAGCCGCATAGGGACTAGCGGTTACGAGCAGTACTTC.

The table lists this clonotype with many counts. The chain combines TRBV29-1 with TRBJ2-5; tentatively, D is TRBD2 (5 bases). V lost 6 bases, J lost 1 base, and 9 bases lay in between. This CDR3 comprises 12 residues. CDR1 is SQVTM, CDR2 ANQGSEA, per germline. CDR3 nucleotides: TGCAGCGTGAGGGAATCCCAAGAGACCCAGTACTTC. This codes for CSVRESQETQYF.

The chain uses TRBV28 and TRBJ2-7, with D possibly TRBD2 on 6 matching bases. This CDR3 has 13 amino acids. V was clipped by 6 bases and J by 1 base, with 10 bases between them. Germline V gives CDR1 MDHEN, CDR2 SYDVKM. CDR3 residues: CASSAGRSYEQYF. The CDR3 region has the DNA TGTGCCAGCAGCGCGGGGAGGTCCTACGAGCAGTACTTC.

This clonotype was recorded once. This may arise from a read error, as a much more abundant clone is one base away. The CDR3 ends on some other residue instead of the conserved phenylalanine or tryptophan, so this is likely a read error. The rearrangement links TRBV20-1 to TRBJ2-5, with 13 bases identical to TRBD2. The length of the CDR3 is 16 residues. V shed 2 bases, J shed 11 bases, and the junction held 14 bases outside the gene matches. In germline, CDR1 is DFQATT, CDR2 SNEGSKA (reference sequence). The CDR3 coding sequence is TGCAGTGCTAGAAGTCCGGGACTAGCGGGGTTAAATGAGCAGTACTTA. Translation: CSARSPGLAGLNEQYL.

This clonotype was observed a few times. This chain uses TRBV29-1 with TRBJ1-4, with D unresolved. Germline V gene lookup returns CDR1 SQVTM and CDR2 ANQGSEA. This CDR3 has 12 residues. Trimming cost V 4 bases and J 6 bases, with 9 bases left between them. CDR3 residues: CSVADGYEKLFF. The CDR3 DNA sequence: TGCAGCGTTGCTGACGGTTATGAAAAACTGTTTTTT.